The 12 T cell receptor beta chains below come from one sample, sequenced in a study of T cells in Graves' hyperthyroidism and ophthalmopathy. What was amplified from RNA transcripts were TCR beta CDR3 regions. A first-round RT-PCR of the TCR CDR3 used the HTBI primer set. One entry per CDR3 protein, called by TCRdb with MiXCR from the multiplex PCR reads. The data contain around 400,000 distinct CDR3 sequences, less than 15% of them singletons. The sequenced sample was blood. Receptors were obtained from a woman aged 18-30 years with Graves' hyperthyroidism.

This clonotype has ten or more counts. CDR3: CASSQGIQGYGNTIYF. CDR3 nucleotides: TGTGCCAGCAGCCAAGGCATACAGGGTTACGGAAACACCATATATTTT. This chain connects TRBV3-1 to TRBJ1-3, with D tentatively TRBD1 (6 bases). Trimming shortened V by 1 base and J by 4 bases, and 14 bases separated the two germline ends. The CDR3 consists of 16 residues. Germline V gene sequence: CDR1 LGHDT, CDR2 YNNKEL (reference sequence).

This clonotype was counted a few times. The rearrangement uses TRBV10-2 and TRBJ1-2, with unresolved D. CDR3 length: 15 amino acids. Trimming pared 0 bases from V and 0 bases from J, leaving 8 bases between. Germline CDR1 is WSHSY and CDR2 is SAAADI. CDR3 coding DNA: TGCGCCAGCAGTGAGTCGAGGACGGCTAACTATGGCTACACCTTC. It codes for CASSESRTANYGYTF.

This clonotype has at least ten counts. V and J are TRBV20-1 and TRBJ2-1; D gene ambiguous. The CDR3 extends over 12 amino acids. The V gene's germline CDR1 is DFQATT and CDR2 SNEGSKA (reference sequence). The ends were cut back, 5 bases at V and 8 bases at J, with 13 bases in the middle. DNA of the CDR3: TGCAGTGCTGCACGGGCCGTAGATGAGCAGTTCTTC. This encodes CSAARAVDEQFF.

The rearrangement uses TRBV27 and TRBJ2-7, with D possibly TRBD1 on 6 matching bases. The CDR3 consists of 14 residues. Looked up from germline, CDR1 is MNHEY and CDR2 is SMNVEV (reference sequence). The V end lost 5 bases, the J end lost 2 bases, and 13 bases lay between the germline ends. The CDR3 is CASSRLQGPYEQYF. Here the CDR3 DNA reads TGTGCCAGCAGTCGCCTACAGGGACCCTACGAGCAGTACTTC.

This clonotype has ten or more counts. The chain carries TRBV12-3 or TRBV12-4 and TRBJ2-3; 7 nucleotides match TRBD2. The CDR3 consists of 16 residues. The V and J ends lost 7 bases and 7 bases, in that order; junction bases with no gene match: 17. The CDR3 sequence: CASTLDGSGARHTQYF. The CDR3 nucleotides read TGTGCCAGCACCCTGGACGGGAGCGGGGCTCGCCATACGCAGTATTTT.

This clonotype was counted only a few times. DNA for the CDR3: TGTGCCAGCAGCTTGGAAATTTATAATTCACCCCTCCACTTT. Its protein is CASSLEIYNSPLHF. J is TRBJ1-6 and V is TRBV11-2; D is unresolved. V was cut by 3 bases and J by 4 bases, with 7 bases left in between. The CDR3 consists of 14 residues. The V gene's germline CDR1 is SGHAT and CDR2 FQNNGV.

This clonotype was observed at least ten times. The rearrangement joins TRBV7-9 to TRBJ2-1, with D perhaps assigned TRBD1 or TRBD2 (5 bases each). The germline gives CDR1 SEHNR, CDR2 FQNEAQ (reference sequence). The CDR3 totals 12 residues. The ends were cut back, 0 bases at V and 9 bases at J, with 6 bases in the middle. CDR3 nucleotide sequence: TGTGCCAGCAGCTTAGCCGGGGCTGAGCAGTTCTTC. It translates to CASSLAGAEQFF.

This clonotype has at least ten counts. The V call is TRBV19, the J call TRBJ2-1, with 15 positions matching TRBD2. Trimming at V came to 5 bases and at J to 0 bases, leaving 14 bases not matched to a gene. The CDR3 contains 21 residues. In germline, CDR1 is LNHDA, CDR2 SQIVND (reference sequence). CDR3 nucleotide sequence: TGTGCCAGTAGTTTTAACCGGGGACTAGCGGGAGGTCGTAGCTCCTACAATGAGCAGTTCTTC. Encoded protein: CASSFNRGLAGGRSSYNEQFF.

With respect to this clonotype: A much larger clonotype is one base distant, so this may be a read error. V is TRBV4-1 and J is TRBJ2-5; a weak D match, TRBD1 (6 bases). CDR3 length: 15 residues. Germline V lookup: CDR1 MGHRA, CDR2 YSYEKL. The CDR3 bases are TGCGCCAGCAGCCAAACATTGACAGGCAAAGAGACCCGGTACTTC. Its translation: CASSQTLTGKETRYF.

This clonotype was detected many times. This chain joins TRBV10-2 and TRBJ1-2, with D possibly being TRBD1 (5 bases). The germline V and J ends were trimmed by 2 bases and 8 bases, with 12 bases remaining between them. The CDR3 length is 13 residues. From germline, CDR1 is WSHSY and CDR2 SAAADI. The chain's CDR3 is CASSEGGARGYTF. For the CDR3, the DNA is TGCGCCAGCAGTGAGGGAGGGGCCCGCGGCTACACCTTC.

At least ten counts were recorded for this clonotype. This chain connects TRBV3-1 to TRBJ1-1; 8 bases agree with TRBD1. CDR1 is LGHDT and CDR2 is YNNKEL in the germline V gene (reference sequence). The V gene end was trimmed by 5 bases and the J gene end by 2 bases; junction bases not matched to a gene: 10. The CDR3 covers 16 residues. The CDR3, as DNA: TGTGCCAGCAGCTTTCTCCGGACAGGGCATAACACTGAAGCTTTCTTT. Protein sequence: CASSFLRTGHNTEAFF.

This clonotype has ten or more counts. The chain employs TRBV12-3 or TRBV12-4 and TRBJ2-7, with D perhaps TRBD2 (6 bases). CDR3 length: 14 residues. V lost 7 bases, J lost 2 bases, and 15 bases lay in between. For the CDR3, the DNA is TGTGCCAGCACTTTGCGGGACGGGACCTACGAGCAGTACTTC. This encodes CASTLRDGTYEQYF.